The subject of this entry is one T cell receptor beta chain. The antigen it binds to is not known. No base-level quality is on record; no much larger clone is a single base apart. Measured from the cysteine to the phenylalanine, the CDR3 is 13 residues long. The DNA shown is the 39-base CDR3, in frame from base 1. From the germline V gene, CDR1 is SGHAT and CDR2 is FQNNGV. Trimming at the junction amounts to 10 bases on V and 5 bases on J, and the germline ends lie 17 bases apart. These data come from a study of shared clonotypes between healthy human individuals (dated by TCRdb to 2020 to 2021). About the study as a whole: A few men and two women, aged 18 to 49 years, made up the cohort. The study deeply sequenced blood TCR repertoires of about 5 healthy adults to estimate repertoire size and the extent of clonotype sharing between individuals. Libraries were prepared and TCR repertoires were sequenced by different laboratories using diverse techniques, in order to increase sequencing depth and limit assay-specific biases. Per donor, three plates each were used for CD4 naive and CD4 memory, two for CD8 naive, and one for CD8 memory. Leukapheresis yielded between about 0.85 and 10 billion PBMCs per donor.

Using the deep immunoSEQ assay, TCR CDR3 regions were amplified from genomic DNA by multiplex PCR. For each cell subset, the extracted genomic DNA was distributed evenly across all wells of several immunoSEQ 96-well plates, and each plate served as one replicate. For sorted subsets, approximately 0.2 ug of genomic DNA, equivalent to some 33,000 T cell genomes, went into each replicate PCR. Purified libraries were quantified with a Qubit 3.0 fluorometer, sized on a Bioanalyzer 2100, and re-quantified with the KAPA Library Quantification kit. A separate single-read 150-cycle Illumina NextSeq 550 flow cell was used to sequence each immunoSEQ 96-well plate. The source study handled its data this way. Because the immunoSEQ output held only junctional sequences and lacked quality scores, the filtering could not match the filtering applied to full-length reads. Sequences were annotated with PyIR, a Python wrapper for IgBLAST v1.9, and V/J genes and CDR3 were assigned using IMGT germline references. Reads with weak V/J assignments (E-value above 1e-6), missing CDR3, stop codons, out-of-frame junctions, or ambiguous translated residues were removed. V3J clonotypes were defined by identical inferred V gene, J gene, and CDR3 amino acid sequence. Percentage overlap between repertoires was calculated by dividing the number of shared unique clonotypes by the size of the smaller repertoire. Richness of each repertoire was evaluated using RTK rarefaction, the Chao1 estimator, and Recon v2.1 estimates of unobserved clonotypes. For all TCRbeta clonotypes obtained by the gDNA method from several donors, generation probabilities were computed with OLGA. TCRdb limited this immuneACCESS table to in-frame rearrangements with V and J called. A share of clones is missing; checked studies link under half to unresolved V genes, and the rest is unexplained. V and J calls and clone size are given by that table; D and trimming were obtained from the DNA. In all, the sample holds 1.6 million or so clones, and approximately 98.5% of those were seen once. The ten largest clones represent around 0.38% of the sample.

What the research found in general, with its limitations: Approximately 5% of naive CD4, 3.5% of naive CD8, about 2.1% of memory CD4, and 0.4% of memory CD8 clonotypes were shared across several donors. The genetic and exposure-history diversity represented was limited by the small number of donors. Higher generation probabilities were observed for clonotypes shared by all four sorted-subset donors than for non-shared clonotypes. Sampling was limited to blood, and TCR repertoires in tissue likely differ from TCR repertoires in blood. Based on pairwise subsampling, the degree of clonotype sharing among donors was expected to be affected by sequencing depth. Naive subsets generally had larger estimated clonotype richness than memory subsets. Rarefaction of sorted-subset datasets indicated incomplete sequencing despite the large sequencing depth.

Healthy HIV-negative adults with no recently reported acute infections or vaccinations were included as donors. Every donor was a Caucasian adult residing in Nashville, Tennessee, USA. CD4+ T cells were enriched by magnetic negative selection, after which naive cells were positively selected on CD45RA and the negative fraction was taken as the memory subset. Blood was obtained by leukapheresis, after which PBMCs were separated by Ficoll-Histopaque density gradient centrifugation and cryopreserved in liquid nitrogen vapor phase. Analytical flow cytometry was used to check the purity and quantity of every magnetically sorted T cell population. Genomic DNA was isolated from each sorted fraction and quantified by UV absorbance on a Nanodrop 2000c.

What was sequenced was naive CD4+ T cells sorted from blood. Per the publication, the cell subset or site label means: CD45RA+ positively selected. This chain is built from TRBV11-2 and TRBJ2-5; the D gene is unclear. This receptor was taken from a man aged 30-40 years in good health. DNA sequence: TGTGCCACCGAACGTGCAAGAGAGGAGACCCAGTACTTC. It translates as CATERAREETQYF.